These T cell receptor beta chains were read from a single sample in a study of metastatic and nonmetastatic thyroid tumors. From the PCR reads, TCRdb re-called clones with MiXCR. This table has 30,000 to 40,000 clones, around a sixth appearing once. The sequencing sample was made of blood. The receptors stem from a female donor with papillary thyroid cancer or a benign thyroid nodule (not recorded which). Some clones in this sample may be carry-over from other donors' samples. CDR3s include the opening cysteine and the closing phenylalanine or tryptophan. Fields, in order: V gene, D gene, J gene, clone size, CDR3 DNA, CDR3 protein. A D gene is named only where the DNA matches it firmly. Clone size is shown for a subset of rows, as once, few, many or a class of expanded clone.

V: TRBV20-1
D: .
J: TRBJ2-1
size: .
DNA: TGCAGTGCTAGAACGGGCTTCTCCTACAATGAGCAGTTCTTC
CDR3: CSARTGFSYNEQFF

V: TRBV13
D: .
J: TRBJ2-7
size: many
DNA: TGTGCCAGCAGCCTCACCAGAGGGGGCTCCTACGAGCAGTACTTC
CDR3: CASSLTRGGSYEQYF

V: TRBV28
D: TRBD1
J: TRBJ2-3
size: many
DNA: TGTGCCAGCGACAGGGGCGGGGATACGCAGTATTTT
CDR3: CASDRGGDTQYF

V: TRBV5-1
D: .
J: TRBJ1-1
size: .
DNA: TGCGCCAGCAGCTTGGGTCGGACGGGGACTGAAGCTTTCTTT
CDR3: CASSLGRTGTEAFF

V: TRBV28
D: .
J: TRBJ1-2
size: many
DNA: TGTGCCAGCAGGGAACCAGGTGGGGGGTATGGCTACACCTTC
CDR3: CASREPGGGYGYTF

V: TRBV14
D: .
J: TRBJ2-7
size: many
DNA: TGTGCCAGCAGCCAAGTTTACGGCTCCTACGAGCAGTACTTC
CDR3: CASSQVYGSYEQYF

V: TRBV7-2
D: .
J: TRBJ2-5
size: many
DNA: TGTGCCAGCAGCTTAATGGGGCAGGGGGAGACCCAGTACTTC
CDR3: CASSLMGQGETQYF

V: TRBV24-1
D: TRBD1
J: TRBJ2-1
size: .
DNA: TGTGCCACCAGGGAACAGGGGGCGAATGAGCAGTTCTTC
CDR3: CATREQGANEQFF

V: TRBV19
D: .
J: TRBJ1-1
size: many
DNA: TGTGCCAGTACCGTAGGCCAACCAGGGCGAGCTTTCTTT
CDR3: CASTVGQPGRAFF

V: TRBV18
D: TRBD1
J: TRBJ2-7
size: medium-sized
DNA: TGTGCCAGCTCACCTACAGGGGTCGAGCAGTACTTC
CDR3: CASSPTGVEQYF

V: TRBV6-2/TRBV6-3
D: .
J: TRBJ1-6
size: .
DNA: TGTGCCAGCACCTCAGGAACCCCGGCCAATTCACCCCTCCACTTT
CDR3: CASTSGTPANSPLHF

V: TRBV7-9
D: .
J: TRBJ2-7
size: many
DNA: TGTGCCAGCAGCTTAGCGGGGATAAACCCCTACGAGCAGTACTTC
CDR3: CASSLAGINPYEQYF

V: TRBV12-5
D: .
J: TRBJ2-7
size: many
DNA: TGTGCTAGTGGTCCCCCCACGGGAATCGAGCAGTACTTC
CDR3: CASGPPTGIEQYF

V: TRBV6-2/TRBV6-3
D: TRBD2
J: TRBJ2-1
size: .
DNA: TGTGCCAGCAGAGTCACTAGCGGGGGTTCGTTTGAGCAGTTCTTC
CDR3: CASRVTSGGSFEQFF

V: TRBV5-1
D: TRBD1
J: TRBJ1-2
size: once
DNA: TGCGCCAGCAGCCTGACAGGGTCGGAAGGCTACACCTTC
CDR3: CASSLTGSEGYTF

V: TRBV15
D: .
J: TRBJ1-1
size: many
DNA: TGTGCCACCAGCAGAGATGCGAGGGTTAGGACTGAAGCTTTCTTT
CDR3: CATSRDARVRTEAFF

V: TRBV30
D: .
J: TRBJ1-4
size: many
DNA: TGTGCCTGGGGTAATGAAAAACTGTTTTTT
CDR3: CAWGNEKLFF

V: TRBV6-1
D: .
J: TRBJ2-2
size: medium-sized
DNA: TGTGCCAGCAGGGAGGGGGGCGACGGGCTGTTTTTT
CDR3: CASREGGDGLFF

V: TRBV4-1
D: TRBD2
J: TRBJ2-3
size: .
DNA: TGCGCCAGCAGCCAAGGGACTAGCGGGGGTGCTAGCACAGATACGCAGTATTTT
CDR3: CASSQGTSGGASTDTQYF

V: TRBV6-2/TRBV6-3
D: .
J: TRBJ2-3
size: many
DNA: TGTGTCAGCAGTAGTGACCTCCTCACAGATACGCAGTATTTT
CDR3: CVSSSDLLTDTQYF

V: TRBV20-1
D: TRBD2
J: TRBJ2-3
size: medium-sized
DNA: TGCAGTGCTGCTGACTGGGGACTAGCGGACACAGATACGCAGTATTTT
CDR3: CSAADWGLADTDTQYF